A selection of T cell receptor beta chains follows, all from one sample in a study of T cell responses to AZD1222 COVID-19 vaccine. Here immunoSEQ multiplex PCR was the method, and the copy in TCRdb shows in-frame clones only, minus some. The sample shows about 110,000 clones, about 94% of them seen only once. The material was peripheral blood, obtained 28 days after the second AZD1222 dose. The receptors were gathered from an adult who received the AZD1222 COVID-19 vaccine. Both conserved end residues are part of each CDR3. A D gene is named only where the DNA matches it firmly. For some rows the clone size is stated as once, few or many, or as a class when expanded; others skip it.

J gene | D gene | V gene | clone size | CDR3 DNA | CDR3 protein
TRBJ1-2 | TRBD1 | TRBV3-1/TRBV3-2 | . | TGTGCCAGCAGCCCTTGGACAGGGGACGGAAGCTATGGCTACACCTTC | CASSPWTGDGSYGYTF
TRBJ2-4 | TRBD1 | TRBV15 | . | TGTGCCACCAGCAAGGACAGGGGAAACATTCAGTACTTC | CATSKDRGNIQYF
TRBJ1-5 | . | TRBV6-2/TRBV6-3 | . | TGTGCCAGCAGTTACGTTGTCCGATCCTCCGGGGGGCAGCCCCAGCATTTT | CASSYVVRSSGGQPQHF
TRBJ1-5 | . | TRBV2 | once | TGTGCCAGCAGTCGCCTTCAGGGGATCAATCAGCCCCAGCATTTT | CASSRLQGINQPQHF
TRBJ2-1 | . | TRBV11-2 | once | TGTGCCAGCAGCCGAGACAGCAGCTCCTACAATGAGCAGTTCTTC | CASSRDSSSYNEQFF
TRBJ2-1 | . | TRBV12-3/TRBV12-4 | few | TGTGCCAGCATATTGGGGCACGAGCAGTTCTTC | CASILGHEQFF
TRBJ2-3 | TRBD1 | TRBV19 | . | TGTGCCAGTAGTATGGGCAGGGGGATGGCAGATACGCAGTATTTT | CASSMGRGMADTQYF
TRBJ1-6 | . | TRBV3-1/TRBV3-2 | few | TGTGCCAGCAGCCAGGGGGTTTCACCCCTCCACTTT | CASSQGVSPLHF
TRBJ1-1 | TRBD1 | TRBV30 | . | TGTGCCTGTTACAGGGGGCTGGGAGAGACTGAAGCTTTCTTT | CACYRGLGETEAFF
TRBJ1-1 | . | TRBV27 | . | TGTGCCAGCAGTTCCCGGGACCGGCGTACTGAAGCTTTCTTT | CASSSRDRRTEAFF
TRBJ2-2 | . | TRBV11-3 | . | TGTGCCAGCAGCTTAGATCATTTGGGGCAGGGCAACACCGGGGAGCTGTTTTTT | CASSLDHLGQGNTGELFF
TRBJ1-6 | . | TRBV13 | . | TGTGCCAGCAGCCCGAGGACAGACAATTCACCCCTCCACTTT | CASSPRTDNSPLHF
TRBJ2-1 | TRBD2 | TRBV19 | . | TGTGCCAGTAGTCCGATAGCGGGAGGGCCCTACAATGAGCAGTTCTTC | CASSPIAGGPYNEQFF
TRBJ1-5 | . | TRBV19 | . | TGTGCCGTAGGGGGCAATCAGCCCCAGCATTTT | CAVGGNQPQHF
TRBJ2-1 | . | TRBV27 | once | TGTGCCAGCAGGGACTTCACTTACAATGAGCAGTTCTTC | CASRDFTYNEQFF
TRBJ2-2 | TRBD2 | TRBV27 | . | TGTGCCACCGGAGCGGGAGCGTACACCGGGGAGCTGTTTTTT | CATGAGAYTGELFF
TRBJ1-1 | . | TRBV27 | . | TGTGCCAGCAGTCCGTTGGACAGACTCGTGAACACTGAAGCTTTCTTT | CASSPLDRLVNTEAFF
TRBJ1-5 | TRBD1 | TRBV19 | . | TGTGCCACCATGGGACAGGTAAACAATCAGCCCCAGCATTTT | CATMGQVNNQPQHF
TRBJ2-1 | . | TRBV5-1 | many | TGCGCCAGCAGCCCGGCGGGTGGGAACGTTTACAATGAGCAGTTCTTC | CASSPAGGNVYNEQFF
TRBJ2-3 | . | TRBV6-4 | . | TGTGCCAGCGCAAGGGGAGCCCTCTCAGATACGCAGTATTTT | CASARGALSDTQYF
TRBJ1-2 | . | TRBV7-8 | . | TGTGCCAGCAGCGCCCCTGGGGGGCGGGCCCTCTATGGCTACACCTTC | CASSAPGGRALYGYTF
TRBJ2-1 | TRBD1 | TRBV19 | . | TGTGCCAGTAGTTACGCAGGGGGCCCTGAGCAGTTCTTC | CASSYAGGPEQFF